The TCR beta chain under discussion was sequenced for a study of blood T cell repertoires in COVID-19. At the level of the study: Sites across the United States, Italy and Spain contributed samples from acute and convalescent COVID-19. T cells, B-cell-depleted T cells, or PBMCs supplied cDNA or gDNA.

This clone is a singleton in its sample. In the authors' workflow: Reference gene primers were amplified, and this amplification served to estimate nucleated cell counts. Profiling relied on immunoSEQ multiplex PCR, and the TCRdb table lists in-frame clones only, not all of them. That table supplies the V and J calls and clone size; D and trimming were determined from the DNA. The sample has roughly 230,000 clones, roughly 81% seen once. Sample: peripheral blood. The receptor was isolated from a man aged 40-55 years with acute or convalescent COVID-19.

The CDR3 protein is CASSLEARNTEAFF. CDR3 in DNA: TGTGCCAGCAGCTTGGAAGCACGGAACACTGAAGCTTTCTTT. The chain couples TRBV5-4 to TRBJ1-1, with D unclear. Trimming removed 0 bases from V and 1 base from J, with 7 bases in between. Germline V gene data show CDR1 as SGHNT and CDR2 as YYREEE (reference sequence). The CDR3 is made up of 14 amino acids. The full variable domain, rest sourced from reference TRBV5-4 and TRBJ1-1, is ETGVTQSPTHLIKTRGQQVTLRCSSQSGHNTVSWYQQALGQGPQFIFQYYREEENGRGNFPPRFSGLQFPNYSSELNVNALELDDSALYLCASSLEARNTEAFFGQGTRLTVV.